This TCR beta chain was captured in a study of shared clonotypes between healthy human individuals. This clone appeared once. The antigen is undetermined. Produced via immunoSEQ multiplex PCR; TCRdb's table is partial and in-frame only. The table records around 530,000 clones, around three quarters of them present only once. Study results and limitations: Investigators collected only blood, and repertoires in tissues likely differ.

Genomic DNA came from about 90 million PBMCs in unsorted samples. The V and J ends lost 7 bases and 10 bases, in that order; junction bases with no gene match: 10. Germline V gene lookup returns CDR1 SEHNR and CDR2 FQNEAQ (reference sequence). The CDR3 runs to 14 residues. Sequences were obtained from PBMCs. The V gene is TRBV7-9, the J gene TRBJ2-1; TRBD2 agrees at 10 bases. The TCR originated in a woman between 40 and 50 years old in good health. Some clones in this sample may be carry-over from other donors' samples. The chain's CDR3 is CASTLAGVSGEQFF. CDR3 sequence (DNA): TGTGCCAGCACCCTAGCGGGAGTGTCCGGCGAGCAGTTCTTC.